This T cell receptor (beta chain) originates from a study of cytomegalovirus exposure and HLA in healthy donors. CDR1 and CDR2 from the germline V gene are SGHTA and FQGTGA. The CDR3 loop spans 15 amino acids. V was pared by 6 bases and J by 5 bases, with 10 bases of the junction left unmatched. PCR primers comprised 60 Vbeta and 13 Jbeta primers. Data came from immunoSEQ multiplex PCR; TCRdb stores just in-frame clones and leaves some out. In the table there are around 190,000 clones, roughly 80% of which are singletons. As to this clone: The antigen is not known.

At collection, donors were nominally healthy, but unrecorded immune exposures were probable. General study points: TCR beta V- and J-gene trimming was later associated with a missense DCLRE1C variant.

Material for sequencing was PBMCs. The genes are TRBV7-3 and TRBJ2-5, with 9 bases that match TRBD2. The source is a woman in her forties or fifties in good health and CMV-seronegative. The CDR3 sequence is CASSSSGGLLETQYF. Written as DNA, the CDR3 is TGTGCCAGCAGTTCAAGCGGGGGGCTCCTGGAGACCCAGTACTTC.